This TCR beta chain was recorded in a study of blood T cell repertoires in COVID-19. For the study at large: From T cells, B-cell-depleted T cells, or PBMCs came the material, which was cDNA or gDNA.

The V end was cut by 7 bases, the J end by 6 bases, with 24 bases between. This CDR3 spans 16 amino acids. Germline lookup yields CDR1 MNHNY and CDR2 SVGAGI (reference sequence). In the original workflow: Reference gene primer amplification gave estimated nucleated cell counts. Clones were sequenced by immunoSEQ multiplex PCR, and TCRdb holds only the in-frame ones, with some missing. The V and J calls and clone size were taken over from that table, and D and trimming were inferred from the DNA. The sample carries under 250,000 clones, 65% to 85% recorded once. This TCR was recovered from a woman aged 60 to 75 with acute or convalescent COVID-19. Sample: peripheral blood. V usage is TRBV6-6 and J usage is TRBJ1-1; D is uncertain. CDR3 nucleotide sequence: TGTGCCAGCACTTTTCCCGGTACTATCTCGGACTCTGAAGCTTTCTTT. Its translation is CASTFPGTISDSEAFF.